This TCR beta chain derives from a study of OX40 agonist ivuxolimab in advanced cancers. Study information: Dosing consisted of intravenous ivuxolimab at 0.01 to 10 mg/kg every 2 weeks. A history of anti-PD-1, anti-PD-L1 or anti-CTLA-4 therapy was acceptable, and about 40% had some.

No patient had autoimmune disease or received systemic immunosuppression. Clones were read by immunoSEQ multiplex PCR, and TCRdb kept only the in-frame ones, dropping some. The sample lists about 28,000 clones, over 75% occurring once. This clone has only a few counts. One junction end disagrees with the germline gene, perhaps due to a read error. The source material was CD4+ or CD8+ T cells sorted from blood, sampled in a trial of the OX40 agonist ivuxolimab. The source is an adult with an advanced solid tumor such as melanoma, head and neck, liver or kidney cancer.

CDR3 region: CWDSYNEQFF. The CDR3, as DNA: TGCTGGGACAGTTACAATGAGCAGTTCTTC. V is TRBV5-8 and J is TRBJ2-1, with 7 positions matching TRBD1. The CDR3 sequence is 10 residues long. Germline assignment: CDR1 SGHTS and CDR2 YDEGEE.